Presented here are 14 T cell receptor beta chains from one specimen sequenced in a study of blood T cell repertoires in COVID-19. Sequencing used immunoSEQ multiplex PCR; TCRdb keeps in-frame clones, though not all of them. The sample includes roughly 100,000 clones, about 80% of them seen just once. The sequencing input was peripheral blood. The receptors come from a human donor in a cohort sampled during active COVID-19.

This clone was found a few times. The chain uses TRBV7-9 and TRBJ1-6; D remains ambiguous. The CDR3 runs to 13 residues. V was cut by 1 base and J by 7 bases, with 5 bases left in between. CDR1 is SEHNR, CDR2 FQNEAQ, per germline (reference sequence). CDR3: CASSLGGNSPLHF. In DNA form, the CDR3 reads TGTGCCAGCAGCTTAGGAGGGAATTCACCCCTCCACTTT.

The chain uses TRBV5-1 and TRBJ1-3; D possibly corresponds to TRBD1 (6 bases). There are 14 residues in the CDR3. Germline values: CDR1 SGHRS, CDR2 YFSETQ. Between the trimmed V and J ends, which lost 4 bases and 2 bases, there was a span of 10 bases. This CDR3 is CASSMGAPGNTIYF. CDR3 sequence (DNA): TGCGCCAGCAGCATGGGGGCGCCTGGAAACACCATATATTTT.

This chain joins TRBV18 and TRBJ2-7, with 10 positions matching TRBD1. Losses at the gene ends were 1 base for V and 3 bases for J; bases not matched to a gene: 9. Germline V gene lookup returns CDR1 KGHSH and CDR2 LQKENI. This CDR3 comprises 17 residues. The CDR3 nucleotides are TGTGCCAGCTCACCACAAAGCTCCGGGACAGGGGTCTACGAGCAGTACTTC. Residues: CASSPQSSGTGVYEQYF.

This chain links TRBV19 with TRBJ2-7; D possibly corresponds to TRBD2 (5 bases). The germline gives CDR1 LNHDA, CDR2 SQIVND (reference sequence). The CDR3 covers 12 residues. V was cut by 1 base and J by 6 bases, with 7 bases left in between. The CDR3 nucleotides read TGTGCCAGTAGTATAGGGAGGCGCGAGCAGTACTTC. Translation: CASSIGRREQYF.

The rearrangement links TRBV7-9 to TRBJ2-7, with D possibly TRBD2 on 5 matching bases. Trimming left V 2 bases short and J 7 bases short, with 12 bases between. This CDR3 region has 13 residues. Per the germline V gene, CDR1 is SEHNR and CDR2 is FQNEAQ (reference sequence). The CDR3 sequence is CASSLTGPGEQYF. CDR3 DNA sequence: TGTGCCAGCAGCTTAACTGGGCCGGGGGAGCAGTACTTC.

The chain carries TRBV27 and TRBJ2-1; 7 bases are a match to TRBD2. Germline values: CDR1 MNHEY, CDR2 SMNVEV (reference sequence). The CDR3 spans 15 residues. V trimming: 5 bases; J trimming: 3 bases; junction bases outside the gene matches: 7. The CDR3 nucleotides read TGTGCCAGCAGTCGCCCCGGGACTAACTACAATGAGCAGTTCTTC. Translating it yields CASSRPGTNYNEQFF.

This clone was observed a single time. The rearrangement uses TRBV4-1 and TRBJ2-3; possibly TRBD1 for D (6 bases). This CDR3 is built from 14 residues. The germline V gene has CDR1 MGHRA and CDR2 YSYEKL. V lost 5 bases and J lost 4, with 13 bases in between. The CDR3 reads CASSSSDSSDTQYF. The CDR3 bases are TGCGCCAGCAGCTCATCGGACAGTTCAGATACGCAGTATTTT.

As for this clone: Within the sample, other DNA sequences also encode this same CDR3. The V gene is TRBV7-6, the J gene TRBJ1-2; 7 bases are a match to TRBD1. CDR3 length: 15 amino acids. V lost 1 base and J lost 7; bases outside the gene matches: 9. Germline CDR1 SGHVS, CDR2 FNYEAQ. The CDR3 here is CASSLGAEGAGGYTF. The CDR3 region has the DNA TGTGCCAGCAGCTTAGGAGCGGAGGGGGCGGGTGGCTACACCTTC.

J is TRBJ2-7 and V is TRBV29-1; 7 nucleotides match TRBD1. Trimming cost V 6 bases and J 3 bases; bases outside gene matches: 5. The CDR3 length is 12 residues. Germline V lookup: CDR1 SQVTM, CDR2 ANQGSEA. The chain's CDR3 is CSVRTGVYEQYF. The CDR3 coding sequence is TGCAGCGTCAGGACAGGAGTCTACGAGCAGTACTTC.

The chain carries TRBV12-3 or TRBV12-4 and TRBJ2-1; D remains unclear. This CDR3 is 11 amino acids long. V shed 8 bases and J shed 4 bases, with 6 bases lying between them. This chain's CDR3 is CASGSYNEQFF. CDR3 in DNA: TGTGCCAGCGGCTCGTACAATGAGCAGTTCTTC.

This clone ranks as medium-sized. The chain joins TRBV28 to TRBJ1-2, with D perhaps matching TRBD1 (5 bases). V gave up 6 bases and J gave up 4 bases, with 21 bases separating them. CDR1 is MDHEN and CDR2 is SYDVKM in the germline V gene. The CDR3 has 16 residues. CDR3 loop: CASSSRRGDRIYGYTF. CDR3 nucleotide sequence: TGTGCCAGCAGCTCCCGGAGGGGCGACCGGATCTATGGCTACACCTTC.

The chain is built from TRBV7-2 and TRBJ2-1, with D possibly matching TRBD2 (5 bases). CDR1 SGHTA and CDR2 FQGNSA come from the germline V gene. This CDR3 has 19 amino acids. The V end lost 5 bases, the J end lost 0 bases, and 23 bases lay between the germline ends. Written as DNA, the CDR3 is TGTGCCAGCAGCCTGATTCGGGGTCGAGTTATGAGCTCCTACAATGAGCAGTTCTTC. Translating gives CASSLIRGRVMSSYNEQFF.

This chain joins TRBV5-1 and TRBJ2-4, with a tentative D call TRBD1 (5 bases). The V end was cut by 1 base, the J end by 4 bases, with 15 bases between. Germline CDR1 and CDR2: SGHRS and YFSETQ. This CDR3 is built from 16 residues. As DNA, the CDR3 is TGCGCCAGCAGCTTGTTTACAGGTATATCGAAAAACATTCAGTACTTC. This gives the protein CASSLFTGISKNIQYF.

In DNA form, the CDR3 reads TGTGCCAGCAGTCATGGACAGCCGCTACCCCATAACACCGGGGAGCTGTTTTTT. Translated: CASSHGQPLPHNTGELFF. The genes are TRBV6-6 and TRBJ2-2; weak D call: TRBD1 (6 bases). Deletions cut 5 bases from V and 2 bases from J, with 21 bases between. This CDR3 region has 18 residues. CDR1 and CDR2 from the germline V gene are MNHNY and SVGAGI (reference sequence).